These 26 T cell receptor beta chains were sequenced from one sample in a study of T cell responses to AZD1222 COVID-19 vaccine (dated by TCRdb to the early 2020s). The time point label, read with the paper, signifies: about 28 days (+/-7) after the second vaccine dose. Library generation was performed with the immunoSEQ multiplex PCR assay. TCRdb carries this immuneACCESS record with in-frame sequences only. Its versions omit some clonotypes, under half of them owing to an unresolved V gene in the studies checked, with the rest unexplained. The sample table lists over 85,000 clones, approximately 92% of them with a count of one. The ten largest account for less than 2.5% of the sample. The input for sequencing was peripheral blood, taken 28 days after the second AZD1222 dose. These receptors were obtained from an adult who received the AZD1222 COVID-19 vaccine.

The chain employs TRBV29-1 and TRBJ2-1; 14 bases map to TRBD2. Unmatched junction bases numbered 4, after V lost 8 bases and J lost 4 bases. Germline V gene lookup returns CDR1 SQVTM and CDR2 ANQGSEA. The CDR3 consists of 14 residues. This chain's CDR3 is CSSGLAGAYNEQFF. Here the CDR3 DNA reads TGCAGCTCGGGACTAGCGGGGGCTTACAATGAGCAGTTCTTC.

This clone was counted once. The rearrangement uses TRBV18 and TRBJ1-1; 9 bases map to TRBD1. This CDR3 is built from 13 residues. Germline V CDR1 and CDR2: KGHSH, LQKENI. The J segment lost 5 bases and the V segment lost 4 bases, leaving 2 bases of the junction unmatched. CDR3 loop: CASSRTGETEAFF. The CDR3 DNA follows: TGTGCCAGCTCACGGACAGGGGAGACTGAAGCTTTCTTT.

The chain employs TRBV4-2 and TRBJ1-4; 10 bases fit TRBD1. The ends lost 5 bases at V and 7 bases at J; junction bases unmatched: 10. The CDR3 is made up of 16 amino acids. Looked up from germline, CDR1 is LGHNA and CDR2 is YNFKEQ. CDR3 nucleotides: TGTGCCAGCAGCTACCGCCCCGGGACAGGGGTTGAAAAACTGTTTTTT. As protein: CASSYRPGTGVEKLFF.

The rearrangement uses TRBV6-2 or TRBV6-3 and TRBJ1-5; a weak D match, TRBD1 (6 bases). Germline V gene lookup returns CDR1 MNHEY and CDR2 SVGEGT. The CDR3 runs 15 residues. Deletions cut 5 bases from V and 2 bases from J, with 13 bases between. The DNA of the CDR3 is TGTGCCAGCAGTCGTACAGGGTTGGGCAATCAGCCCCAGCATTTT. It yields the protein CASSRTGLGNQPQHF.

DNA for the CDR3: TGTGCCAGCAGCAGAGCTAGCGGGGGATCCTACGAGCAGTACTTC. Translating gives CASSRASGGSYEQYF. The chain couples TRBV21-1 to TRBJ2-7; whether TRBD2, the table's D call, matches the DNA was not checked. TRBV21-1 is annotated as a pseudogene. The CDR3 is 15 amino acids.

The rearrangement uses TRBV6-6 and TRBJ1-1; D perhaps matches TRBD1 (5 bases). V was pared by 2 bases and J by 4 bases, with 8 bases between. Germline assignment: CDR1 MNHNY and CDR2 SVGAGI (reference sequence). The CDR3 extends over 13 amino acids. This CDR3 reads CASSYDRPTEAFF. The CDR3 region has the DNA TGTGCCAGCAGTTACGACAGACCCACTGAAGCTTTCTTT.

The chain couples TRBV15 to TRBJ2-3, with D hard to call. Trimming stripped 0 bases from V and 5 bases from J, with 9 bases between. The length of the CDR3 is 14 residues. Germline V gene lookup returns CDR1 LNHNV and CDR2 YYDKDF (reference sequence). The CDR3 here is CATSRETGRDTQYF. CDR3 sequence (DNA): TGTGCCACCAGCAGAGAAACTGGACGAGATACGCAGTATTTT.

This rearrangement joins TRBV6-5 to TRBJ2-3, with D perhaps TRBD2 (6 bases). Per the germline V gene, CDR1 is MNHEY and CDR2 is SVGAGI. The CDR3 loop spans 15 amino acids. V was trimmed by 5 bases and J by 4 bases, leaving 16 bases between them. This CDR3 reads CASSPLRGRADTQYF. CDR3 nucleotides: TGTGCCAGCAGTCCCCTGCGGGGCCGGGCAGATACGCAGTATTTT.

This rearrangement joins TRBV7-2 to TRBJ1-6; no clear D. CDR1 and CDR2 (germline): SGHTA, FQGNSA. The CDR3 totals 16 residues. Deletions cut 0 bases from V and 6 bases from J, with 12 bases between. CDR3 loop: CASSLAGQSFNSPLHF. CDR3 sequence (DNA): TGTGCCAGCAGCTTAGCCGGGCAGAGCTTTAATTCACCCCTCCACTTT. The whole variable domain, remainder taken from reference TRBV7-2 and TRBJ1-6, is GAGVSQSPSNKVTEKGKDVELRCDPISGHTALYWYRQSLGQGLEFLIYFQGNSAPDKSGLPSDRFSAERTGGSVSTLTIQRTQQEDSAVYLCASSLAGQSFNSPLHFGNGTRLTVT.

J is TRBJ1-2 and V is TRBV10-3; 9 bases fit TRBD1. From germline, CDR1 is ENHRY and CDR2 SYGVKD. V shed 9 bases and J 8 bases; nucleotides not matched to a gene: 10. The CDR3 contains 13 residues. Here the CDR3 DNA reads TGTGCCATTCTGGACAGGGGCGTTGGAGGCTACACCTTC. It translates to CAILDRGVGGYTF.

V is TRBV19 and J is TRBJ2-7; possibly TRBD1 for D (6 bases). The ends were cut back, 6 bases at V and 1 base at J, with 13 bases in the middle. This CDR3 comprises 14 residues. CDR1 is LNHDA and CDR2 is SQIVND in the germline V gene (reference sequence). CDR3: CASSEGQSSYEQYF. CDR3 sequence (DNA): TGTGCCAGTAGCGAAGGACAGTCTTCCTACGAGCAGTACTTC.

This chain connects TRBV7-9 to TRBJ2-2, with unresolved D. CDR3 size: 14 residues. Germline V gene data show CDR1 as SEHNR and CDR2 as FQNEAQ (reference sequence). Trimming left V 2 bases short and J 0 bases short, with 4 bases between. Here the CDR3 reads CASSLTSNTGELFF. CDR3 coding DNA: TGTGCCAGCAGCTTAACTTCGAACACCGGGGAGCTGTTTTTT.

The J gene is TRBJ1-1, the V gene TRBV4-1; D call uncertain. Trimming left V 8 bases short and J 4 bases short, with 17 bases between. Germline CDR1 reads MGHRA; CDR2 reads YSYEKL. The CDR3 runs to 14 residues. CDR3 sequence: CASRAITMGTEAFF. CDR3 coding DNA: TGCGCCAGCCGGGCTATAACCATGGGCACTGAAGCTTTCTTT.

The chain carries TRBV2 and TRBJ1-4; D is possibly TRBD1 (6 bases). The V end lost 5 bases, the J end lost 5 bases, and 15 bases lay between the germline ends. Germline V gene lookup returns CDR1 SNHLY and CDR2 FYNNEI. The CDR3 is 15 amino acids. CDR3 protein: CASSLATGPNEKLFF. DNA for the CDR3: TGTGCCAGCAGTCTCGCGACAGGCCCGAATGAAAAACTGTTTTTT.

This clone was detected only once. The V call is TRBV7-9, the J call TRBJ1-6; the D gene is possibly TRBD1 (5 bases). V was trimmed by 5 bases and J by 11 bases, leaving 13 bases between them. The germline V gene encodes CDR1 SEHNR and CDR2 FQNEAQ (reference sequence). The CDR3 sequence is 13 residues long. The CDR3 DNA sequence: TGTGCCAGCAGCCCCCCCGGGGGGACACCCCTCCACTTT. Translation gives CASSPPGGTPLHF.

This sequence joins TRBV27 and TRBJ2-4; 9 positions match TRBD1. This CDR3 spans 14 amino acids. J was trimmed by 9 bases and V by 6 bases; bases with no gene match: 9. Per germline, CDR1 MNHEY and CDR2 SMNVEV (reference sequence). The CDR3 reads CASRAGTGFSIQYF. CDR3 nucleotides: TGTGCCAGCAGGGCCGGGACAGGGTTTTCCATTCAGTACTTC.

In this sample, this clone turned up a few times. J is TRBJ1-2 and V is TRBV5-4; 9 bases are a match to TRBD1. CDR3 length equals 13 residues. The germline V gene encodes CDR1 SGHNT and CDR2 YYREEE (reference sequence). The trim removed 2 bases at V and 9 bases at J, leaving 5 bases unmatched. In DNA, the CDR3 is TGTGCCAGCAGCTTCGAAACAGGGGGCCGCTACACCTTC. The encoded protein is CASSFETGGRYTF. Full variable domain (remainder filled in from reference TRBV5-4 and TRBJ1-2): ETGVTQSPTHLIKTRGQQVTLRCSSQSGHNTVSWYQQALGQGPQFIFQYYREEENGRGNFPPRFSGLQFPNYSSELNVNALELDDSALYLCASSFETGGRYTFGSGTRLTVV.

The genes are TRBV4-3 and TRBJ2-3; D may be TRBD2 (7 bases). Germline V lookup: CDR1 LGHNA, CDR2 YSLEER. V lost 6 bases to trimming and J lost 2 bases, with 15 bases between them. The CDR3 totals 15 residues. CDR3 protein: CASSPGRGLTDTQYF. CDR3 in DNA: TGCGCCAGCAGTCCTGGGCGGGGGCTCACAGATACGCAGTATTTT.

This clone appeared a few times. The chain uses TRBV10-3 and TRBJ2-3; 14 nucleotides align to TRBD2. This CDR3 is 20 amino acids long. Germline values: CDR1 ENHRY, CDR2 SYGVKD. After removal of 3 bases from V and 0 bases from J, the junction contained 11 bases not matched to a gene. CDR3 residues: CAISDTTGTSGGSSTDTQYF. The CDR3 DNA follows: TGTGCCATCAGTGATACCACCGGGACTAGCGGGGGCTCTAGCACAGATACGCAGTATTTT.

J is TRBJ2-3 and V is TRBV29-1, with D unresolved. Germline CDR1 and CDR2: SQVTM and ANQGSEA. Between the trimmed V and J ends, which lost 3 bases and 4 bases, there was a span of 8 bases. The CDR3 spans 12 residues. CDR3 sequence: CSVEGQADTQYF. CDR3 DNA: TGCAGCGTTGAGGGTCAGGCAGATACGCAGTATTTT.

This rearrangement joins TRBV5-4 to TRBJ1-6, with D possibly TRBD1 on 5 matching bases. Looked up from germline, CDR1 is SGHNT and CDR2 is YYREEE (reference sequence). CDR3 length: 15 amino acids. Trimming pared 4 bases from V and 6 bases from J, leaving 14 bases between. The DNA for the CDR3 is TGTGCCAGCAGCCCGAATCCGGGACTTAATTCACCCCTCCACTTT. Amino acid sequence: CASSPNPGLNSPLHF.

The chain combines TRBV19 with TRBJ1-4, with D tentatively TRBD1 (5 bases). There are 13 residues in the CDR3. V lost 2 bases, J lost 7 bases, and 8 bases lay in between. The germline V gene encodes CDR1 LNHDA and CDR2 SQIVND (reference sequence). As DNA, the CDR3 is TGTGCCAGTAGTATAAGCGGGACTGAAAAACTGTTTTTT. Its translation: CASSISGTEKLFF.

The chain joins TRBV7-2 to TRBJ2-3; 11 positions agree with TRBD1. CDR3 length: 15 residues. Germline lookup yields CDR1 SGHTA and CDR2 FQGNSA. V shed 1 base, J shed 4 bases, and the junction held 1 base outside the gene matches. CDR3 DNA: TGTGCCAGCAGCTTAGGGGGACAGGGGGCAGATACGCAGTATTTT. It specifies CASSLGGQGADTQYF.

The chain carries TRBV4-1 and TRBJ2-3; 10 bases match TRBD1. Germline CDR1 is MGHRA and CDR2 is YSYEKL. This CDR3 region has 15 residues. V lost 8 bases, J lost 2 bases, and 7 bases stayed unmatched. CDR3 nucleotide sequence: TGCGCCAGCCATCGGACAGGGGGAGACACAGATACGCAGTATTTT. Protein: CASHRTGGDTDTQYF.

The V call is TRBV4-1, the J call TRBJ1-2, with a tentative D call TRBD1 (6 bases). Germline V lookup: CDR1 MGHRA, CDR2 YSYEKL. The V gene lost 3 bases and the J gene lost 3 bases, with 17 bases spanning the gap. The CDR3 runs to 16 residues. The CDR3 DNA reads as TGCGCCAGCAGCCACCTATCAACAGGGTCAGACTATGGCTACACCTTC. This codes for CASSHLSTGSDYGYTF.

The rearrangement links TRBV5-4 to TRBJ2-2, with D unclear. Germline loops: CDR1 SGHNT, CDR2 YYREEE (reference sequence). This CDR3 contains 14 residues. V was clipped by 1 base and J by 6 bases, with 10 bases between them. CDR3 sequence: CASSLRVGAGELFF. CDR3 DNA: TGTGCCAGCAGCTTGAGGGTTGGGGCCGGGGAGCTGTTTTTT.